The entry below describes one TCR beta chain. Clones were sequenced by immunoSEQ multiplex PCR, and TCRdb holds only the in-frame ones, with some missing. The sample lists around 180,000 clones; 80% to 95% were seen once. The sample belongs to a study of control samples from healthy donors and cancer patients. V lost 0 bases, J lost 9 bases, and 11 bases stayed unmatched. The germline V gene has CDR1 SGHRS and CDR2 YFSETQ. The CDR3 covers 16 residues. This receptor was obtained from a woman in her thirties or forties in good health. Sequencing was carried out using blood. This chain connects TRBV5-1 to TRBJ2-1; the match to TRBD2 covers 8 bases. Here the CDR3 DNA reads TGCGCCAGCAGCTTGGCCCCGGGGGGGCCTTTTAGTGAGCAGTTCTTC. This encodes CASSLAPGGPFSEQFF.